The 11 T cell receptor beta chains presented below share a single source sample, sequenced in a study of control samples from healthy donors and cancer patients. TCRdb keeps only in-frame clones here, not all; method: immunoSEQ multiplex PCR. The sample has 100,000 to 150,000 clones, roughly nine tenths seen once. Input material: blood. The source is a man aged 45 to 65 in good health.

The gene calls are TRBV7-8 and TRBJ2-2; D gene ambiguous. V was shortened by 5 bases and J by 1 base, with 11 bases between the two germline ends. CDR1 and CDR2 (germline): SGHVS, FQNEAQ. This CDR3 region has 15 residues. This chain's CDR3 is CASSRPSMNTGELFF. The CDR3 DNA sequence: TGTGCCAGCAGCCGTCCTTCCATGAACACCGGGGAGCTGTTTTTT.

This clone appeared a single time. The chain employs TRBV2 and TRBJ2-1; 9 bases agree with TRBD1. The CDR3 is made up of 13 amino acids. Per the germline V gene, CDR1 is SNHLY and CDR2 is FYNNEI. Trimming took 10 bases from V and 6 from J; bases not matched to a gene: 7. The CDR3 DNA follows: TGTGCCACCCGGACAGGGGCCTCCAATGAGCAGTTCTTC. Translation gives CATRTGASNEQFF. The full variable domain, in which reference TRBV2 and TRBJ2-1 provide the parts outside the CDR3, is EPEVTQTPSHQVTQMGQEVILRCVPISNHLYFYWYRQILGQKVEFLVSFYNNEISEKSEIFDDQFSVERPDGSNFTLKIRSTKLEDSAMYFCATRTGASNEQFFGPGTRLTVL.

V gene TRBV3-1 (or the pseudogene TRBV3-2) combines with J gene TRBJ2-3, with 8 bases fitting TRBD2. The CDR3 runs 16 residues. V lost 3 bases, J lost 2 bases, and 7 bases stayed unmatched. Germline CDR1 LGHDT, CDR2 YNNKEL (reference sequence). In DNA form, the CDR3 reads TGTGCCAGCAGCCAGGGAGCGGGGGAACCCACAGATACGCAGTATTTT. It yields the protein CASSQGAGEPTDTQYF.

V and J are TRBV30 and TRBJ1-3; no definite D call. Germline lookup yields CDR1 GTSNPN and CDR2 SVGIG (reference sequence). V dropped 4 bases and J dropped 5 bases, with 6 bases sitting between them. The CDR3 has 11 amino acids. Here the CDR3 DNA reads TGTGCCTGGACTCCGCGAAACACCATATATTTT. Its protein product is CAWTPRNTIYF.

The gene calls are TRBV7-2 and TRBJ2-2; 8 nucleotides match TRBD1. The germline V gene encodes CDR1 SGHTA and CDR2 FQGNSA. This CDR3 comprises 14 residues. The ends lost 6 bases at V and 2 bases at J; junction bases unmatched: 2. This chain's CDR3 is CASSGQGNTGELFF. In DNA, the CDR3 is TGTGCCAGCAGTGGACAGGGCAACACCGGGGAGCTGTTTTTT.

The chain recombines TRBV19 with TRBJ1-5, with 8 bases fitting TRBD1. This CDR3 contains 13 residues. From germline, CDR1 is LNHDA and CDR2 SQIVND (reference sequence). V was clipped by 9 bases and J by 6 bases; unmatched bases: 7. CDR3 region: CASSTGDGQPQHF. CDR3 bases: TGTGCCAGCTCGACAGGGGACGGTCAGCCCCAGCATTTT.

This chain joins TRBV27 and TRBJ1-4; D gene ambiguous. Germline loops: CDR1 MNHEY, CDR2 SMNVEV (reference sequence). The CDR3 contains 11 residues. The V and J ends lost 2 bases and 7 bases respectively, with 2 bases between them. The CDR3 here is CASSLSEKLFF. The CDR3 DNA reads TGTGCCAGCAGTTTAAGTGAAAAACTGTTTTTT.

The chain combines TRBV11-2 with TRBJ1-3; D might be TRBD1 (6 bases). CDR3 size: 14 residues. V lost 5 bases, J lost 6 bases, and 14 bases lay in between. Per the germline V gene, CDR1 is SGHAT and CDR2 is FQNNGV. The CDR3 coding sequence is TGTGCCAGCAGCCTCAGGGGAAAGGCAAACACCATATATTTT. Translated: CASSLRGKANTIYF.

The V gene is TRBV5-8, the J gene TRBJ1-1; the D gene is possibly TRBD1 (5 bases). Trimming left V 8 bases short and J 4 bases short, with 30 bases between. CDR3 size: 18 residues. Germline V gene data show CDR1 as SGHTS and CDR2 as YDEGEE. CDR3 sequence: CASPNPPDYRTRATEAFF. The CDR3 nucleotides are TGTGCCAGTCCTAACCCCCCCGATTATAGAACCAGGGCCACTGAAGCTTTCTTT.

This rearrangement joins TRBV4-3 to TRBJ1-2; D unclear. Trimming cost V 2 bases and J 1 base, with 11 bases left between them. The CDR3 sequence is 15 residues long. The germline gives CDR1 LGHNA, CDR2 YSLEER. CDR3 nucleotide sequence: TGCGCCAGCAGCCAAAAAACAGTTAATAACTATGGCTACACCTTC. This codes for CASSQKTVNNYGYTF.

V and J are TRBV7-2 and TRBJ1-1; D call uncertain. Germline V gives CDR1 SGHTA, CDR2 FQGNSA. This CDR3 is built from 15 residues. With 1 base removed from V and 0 bases from J, the gap between germline ends came to 9 bases. DNA of the CDR3: TGTGCCAGCAGCTTAGACGCAGGAGTGAACACTGAAGCTTTCTTT. Residues: CASSLDAGVNTEAFF.